The present T cell receptor beta chain was sequenced within a study of CD8 T cells in ankylosing spondylitis. Study-wide results and caveats: Blood from ankylosing spondylitis patients appeared to carry a characteristic roughly 8-variant TCR beta motif. Clones linked with disease were CD8+ and fairly uncommon in the peripheral blood. Earlier studies detected some motif variants in reactive arthritis synovial fluid and blood.

With regard to this clonotype: Antigen specificity is unknown.

Researchers built TCR beta libraries using quantitative 5'-RACE with molecular barcodes. TCRdb analysed the 5' RACE reads with MiXCR anew, one entry per CDR3 protein. The sample includes 300,000 to 400,000 distinct CDR3 sequences, 20% to 25% of them seen just once. The CDR3 covers 15 residues. The J segment lost 9 bases and the V segment lost 4 bases, leaving 4 bases of the junction unmatched. Germline-derived CDR1 and CDR2 are SGHTA and FQGNSA. The source material was blood, either unsorted or a sorted T cell fraction (not recorded which). V is TRBV7-2 and J is TRBJ1-6; 12 bases are a match to TRBD1. The TCR originated in a male donor with ankylosing spondylitis. CDR3 region: CASSSGTGGASPLHF. The DNA for the CDR3 is TGTGCCAGCAGCTCCGGGACAGGGGGCGCTTCACCCCTCCACTTT.